This T cell receptor (beta chain) was obtained from a study of T cell clusters in autoimmune cytopenias. This clonotype is identified as medium-sized from frequency. Germline-derived CDR1 and CDR2 are LNHDA and SQIVND (reference sequence). The CDR3 runs 13 residues. Tens of thousands of genome equivalents of blood DNA were amplified for TRB. TRB rearrangements were amplified by touch-down multiplex PCR with mixed TRB-A/B primers. TCRdb reprocessed the multiplex PCR reads, with one entry per CDR3 protein and no DNA. The sample totals roughly 3,000 distinct CDR3 sequences; its top ten clones hold roughly 27%.

The chain links TRBV19 to TRBJ2-3; TCRdb calls TRBD1, which cannot be checked without DNA. Material: peripheral blood. The sequence was collected from a human donor with an autoimmune cytopenia or autoimmune hepatitis (not recorded which). The chain's CDR3 is CASMRRAEDTQYF.